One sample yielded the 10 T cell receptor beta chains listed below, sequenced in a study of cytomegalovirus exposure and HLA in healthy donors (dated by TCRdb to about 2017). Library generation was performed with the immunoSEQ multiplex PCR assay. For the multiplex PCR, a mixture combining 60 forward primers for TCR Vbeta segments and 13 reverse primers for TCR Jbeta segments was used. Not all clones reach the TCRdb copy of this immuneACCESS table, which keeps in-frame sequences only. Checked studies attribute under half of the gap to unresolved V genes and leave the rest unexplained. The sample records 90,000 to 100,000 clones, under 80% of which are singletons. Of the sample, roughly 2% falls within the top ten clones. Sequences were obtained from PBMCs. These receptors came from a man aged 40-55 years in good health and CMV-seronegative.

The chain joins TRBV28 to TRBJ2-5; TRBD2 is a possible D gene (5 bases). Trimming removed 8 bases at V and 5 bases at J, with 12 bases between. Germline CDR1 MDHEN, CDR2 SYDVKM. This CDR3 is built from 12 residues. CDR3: CASREGRETQYF. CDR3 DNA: TGTGCCAGCCGTGAGGGAAGGGAGACCCAGTACTTC.

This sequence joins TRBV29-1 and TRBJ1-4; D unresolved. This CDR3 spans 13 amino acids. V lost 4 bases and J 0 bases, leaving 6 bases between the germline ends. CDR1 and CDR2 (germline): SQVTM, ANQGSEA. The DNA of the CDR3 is TGCAGCGTTGCAACAGCAACTAATGAAAAACTGTTTTTT. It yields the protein CSVATATNEKLFF.

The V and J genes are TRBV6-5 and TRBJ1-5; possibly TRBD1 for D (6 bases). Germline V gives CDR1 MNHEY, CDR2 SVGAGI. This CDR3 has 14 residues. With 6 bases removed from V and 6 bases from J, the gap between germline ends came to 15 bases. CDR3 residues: CASRQNREPQPQHF. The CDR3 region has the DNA TGTGCCAGCAGGCAAAACAGGGAGCCTCAGCCCCAGCATTTT.

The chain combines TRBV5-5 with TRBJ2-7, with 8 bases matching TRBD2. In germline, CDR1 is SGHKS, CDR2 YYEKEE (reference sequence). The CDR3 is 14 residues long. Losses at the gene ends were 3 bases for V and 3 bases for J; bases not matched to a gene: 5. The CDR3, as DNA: TGTGCCAGCAGCTACGAGCGGGGGTTCTACGAGCAGTACTTC. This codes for CASSYERGFYEQYF.

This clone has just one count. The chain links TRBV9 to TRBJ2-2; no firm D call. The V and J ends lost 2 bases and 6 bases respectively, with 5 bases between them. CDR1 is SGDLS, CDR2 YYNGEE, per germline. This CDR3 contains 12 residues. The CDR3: CASSVRSGELFF. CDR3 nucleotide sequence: TGTGCCAGCAGCGTTCGGTCCGGGGAGCTGTTTTTT.

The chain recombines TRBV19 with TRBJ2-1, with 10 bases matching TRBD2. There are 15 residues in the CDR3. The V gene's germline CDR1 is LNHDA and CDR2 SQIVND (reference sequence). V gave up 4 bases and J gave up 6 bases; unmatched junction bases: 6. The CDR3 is CASSTLAGVFNEQFF. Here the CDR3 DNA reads TGTGCCAGTAGTACTCTAGCGGGAGTCTTCAATGAGCAGTTCTTC.

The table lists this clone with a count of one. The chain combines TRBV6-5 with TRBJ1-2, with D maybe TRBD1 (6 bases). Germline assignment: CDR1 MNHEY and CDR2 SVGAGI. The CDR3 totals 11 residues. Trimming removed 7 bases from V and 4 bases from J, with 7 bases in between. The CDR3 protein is CASKGVYGYTF. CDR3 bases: TGTGCCAGCAAGGGGGTCTATGGCTACACCTTC.

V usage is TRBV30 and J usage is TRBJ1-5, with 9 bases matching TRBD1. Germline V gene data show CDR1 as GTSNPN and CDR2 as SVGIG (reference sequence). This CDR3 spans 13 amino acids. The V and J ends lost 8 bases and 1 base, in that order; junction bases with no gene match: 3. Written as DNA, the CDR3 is TGTGCCATAGGACAGGGGAGCAATCAGCCCCAGCATTTT. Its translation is CAIGQGSNQPQHF.

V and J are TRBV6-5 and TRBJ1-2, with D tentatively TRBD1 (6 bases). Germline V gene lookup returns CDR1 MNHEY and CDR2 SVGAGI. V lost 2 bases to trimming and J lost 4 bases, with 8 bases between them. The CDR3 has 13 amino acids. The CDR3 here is CASSYQGPYGYTF. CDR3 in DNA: TGTGCCAGCAGTTACCAGGGGCCCTATGGCTACACCTTC.

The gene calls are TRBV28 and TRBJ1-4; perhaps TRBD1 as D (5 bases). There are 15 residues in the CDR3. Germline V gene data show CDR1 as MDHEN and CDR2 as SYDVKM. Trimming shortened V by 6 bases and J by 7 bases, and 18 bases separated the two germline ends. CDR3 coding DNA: TGTGCCAGCAGCTCCCTCCGGGGGGGTAGTGAAAAACTGTTTTTT. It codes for CASSSLRGGSEKLFF.